Shown below are 32 T cell receptor beta chains from a single sample sequenced in a study of human T cells and chemical hapten exposure. The time point denotes: pre-sensitization, week 0. The sample's treatment: therapeutic diphenylcyclopropenone sensitization with weekly scalp DPC. TCRdb processed the RACE reads anew with MiXCR; each CDR3 protein has one entry. The table has fewer than 350,000 distinct CDR3 sequences, 7.5% to 9% seen once. The input for sequencing was whole blood, taken in connection with sensitization to the hapten diphenylcyclopropenone (DPC). The receptors shown here come from a man between 18 and 35 years old with alopecia areata. Some clones in this sample may be carry-over from other donors' samples.

This sequence joins TRBV5-6 and TRBJ2-7; a possible D gene is TRBD2 (5 bases). The CDR3 is 16 amino acids. The germline CDR1 and CDR2 sequences are SGHDT and YYEEEE. Trimming pared 1 base from V and 1 base from J, leaving 15 bases between. The CDR3 DNA follows: TGTGCCAGCAGCTTGATAGGTGGAGGACGTTCCTACGAGCAGTACGTC. Protein product: CASSLIGGGRSYEQYV.

This clonotype was seen many times. The V call is TRBV15, the J call TRBJ1-6, with 8 positions matching TRBD1. V was pared by 5 bases and J by 8 bases, with 5 bases of the junction left unmatched. The germline gives CDR1 LNHNV, CDR2 YYDKDF (reference sequence). The CDR3 has 14 residues. The CDR3 DNA follows: TGTGCCACCAGCTCTACAGGGGGAGATTCACCCCTCCACTTT. Its translation: CATSSTGGDSPLHF.

The V call is TRBV7-2, the J call TRBJ1-2; D not certain. Trimming took 0 bases from V and 5 from J, leaving 10 bases between them. The CDR3 is made up of 14 amino acids. CDR1 and CDR2 from the germline V gene are SGHTA and FQGNSA. CDR3 amino acids: CASSLAFTVYGYTF. In nucleotides, the CDR3 is TGTGCCAGCAGCTTAGCCTTTACAGTATATGGCTACACCTTC. Using reference TRBV7-2 and TRBJ1-2 for the parts outside the CDR3, the full variable domain is GAGVSQSPSNKVTEKGKDVELRCDPISGHTALYWYRQSLGQGLEFLIYFQGNSAPDKSGLPSDRFSAERTGGSVSTLTIQRTQQEDSAVYLCASSLAFTVYGYTFGSGTRLTVV.

This clonotype was counted ten times or more. V gene TRBV7-3 combines with J gene TRBJ2-2; 7 nucleotides agree with TRBD1. This CDR3 comprises 16 residues. Germline trimming cut 4 bases from V and 8 bases from J; bases unmatched to any gene: 13. The V gene's germline CDR1 is SGHTA and CDR2 FQGTGA. CDR3 amino acids: CASSSFDRAPFGELFF. The CDR3 bases are TGTGCCAGCAGCTCCTTCGACAGGGCGCCGTTTGGGGAGCTGTTTTTT.

A few counts support this clonotype. V usage is TRBV20-1 and J usage is TRBJ2-3; 7 bases match TRBD2. The CDR3 contains 14 residues. J was trimmed by 0 bases and V by 2 bases; bases with no gene match: 2. Germline V gives CDR1 DFQATT, CDR2 SNEGSKA (reference sequence). The CDR3 sequence: CSARIAGSTDTQYF. The CDR3 nucleotides are TGCAGTGCTAGAATAGCGGGTAGCACAGATACGCAGTATTTT.

This clonotype has only a few counts. V is TRBV3-1 and J is TRBJ2-1; D gene uncertain. Germline CDR1 is LGHDT and CDR2 is YNNKEL (reference sequence). This CDR3 region has 14 residues. V gave up 2 bases and J gave up 3 bases, with 8 bases separating them. The DNA of the CDR3 is TGTGCCAGCAGCCAAAAACTAAGCTACAATGAGCAGTTCTTC. Translated, it gives CASSQKLSYNEQFF.

This clonotype turned up a few times. The chain recombines TRBV5-1 with TRBJ2-1, with a weak D call TRBD1 (5 bases). The V gene lost 4 bases and the J gene lost 4 bases, with 12 bases spanning the gap. This CDR3 has 14 amino acids. Germline V gene sequence: CDR1 SGHRS, CDR2 YFSETQ. The CDR3 sequence is CASSRSDSYNEQFF. The CDR3 DNA reads TGCGCCAGCAGCAGGTCAGACAGTTACAATGAGCAGTTCTTC. Drawing the rest from reference TRBV5-1 and TRBJ2-1, the complete variable domain is KAGVTQTPRYLIKTRGQQVTLSCSPISGHRSVSWYQQTPGQGLQFLFEYFSETQRNKGNFPGRFSGRQFSNSRSEMNVSTLELGDSALYLCASSRSDSYNEQFFGPGTRLTVL.

V and J are TRBV29-1 and TRBJ2-7; D unclear. V lost 4 bases and J 3 bases, leaving 7 bases between the germline ends. CDR3 length equals 11 residues. From germline, CDR1 is SQVTM and CDR2 ANQGSEA. In DNA, the CDR3 is TGCAGCGTTGCTAGGGACTACGAGCAGTACGTC. It is translated as CSVARDYEQYV.

Only a few counts were recorded for this clonotype. Here the CDR3 reads CASRGRTQETQYF. CDR3 DNA: TGTGCCAGTAGAGGGCGGACGCAAGAGACCCAGTACTTC. V is TRBV19 and J is TRBJ2-5; D not resolved. Germline V CDR1 and CDR2: LNHDA, SQIVND (reference sequence). The CDR3 sequence is 13 residues long. V was cut by 6 bases and J by 2 bases, with 10 bases left in between.

In its sample, this clonotype was seen a few times. The chain uses TRBV4-3 and TRBJ1-6, with TRBD1 matching 8 bases. V gave up 4 bases and J gave up 5 bases; unmatched junction bases: 7. The CDR3 is 16 residues long. Germline CDR1 and CDR2: LGHNA and YSLEER. The CDR3 spells CASSPDGTGDNSPLHF. The DNA of the CDR3 is TGCGCCAGCAGCCCAGACGGGACAGGCGATAATTCACCCCTCCACTTT.

This clonotype was found a few times. CDR3 sequence reads: CASILETGELFF. In DNA, the CDR3 is TGCGCCAGCATCTTGGAAACCGGGGAGCTGTTTTTT. The chain combines TRBV10-2 with TRBJ2-2, with unresolved D. This CDR3 spans 12 amino acids. Trimming took 7 bases from V and 5 from J, leaving 8 bases between them. Germline V gene data show CDR1 as WSHSY and CDR2 as SAAADI.

In its sample, this clonotype was seen a few times. The V gene is TRBV7-2, the J gene TRBJ1-1; D gene uncertain. The V gene lost 0 bases and the J gene lost 0 bases, with 8 bases spanning the gap. Germline CDR1 SGHTA, CDR2 FQGNSA. This CDR3 is 15 amino acids long. This CDR3 is CASSLAGRLNTEAFF. CDR3 bases: TGTGCCAGCAGCTTAGCCGGACGTTTGAACACTGAAGCTTTCTTT.

The chain joins TRBV2 to TRBJ2-1, with 7 bases matching TRBD1. The CDR3 consists of 16 residues. V shed 5 bases and J 7 bases; nucleotides not matched to a gene: 14. Germline V gene sequence: CDR1 SNHLY, CDR2 FYNNEI. DNA of the CDR3: TGTGCCAGCAGTTTAGACAGGGCGATGAAGAGGAATGAGCAGTTCTTC. Its translation is CASSLDRAMKRNEQFF. The full variable domain, its missing parts supplied by reference TRBV2 and TRBJ2-1, is EPEVTQTPSHQVTQMGQEVILRCVPISNHLYFYWYRQILGQKVEFLVSFYNNEISEKSEIFDDQFSVERPDGSNFTLKIRSTKLEDSAMYFCASSLDRAMKRNEQFFGPGTRLTVL.

There are a few counts of this clonotype. The genes are TRBV10-3 and TRBJ2-2, with TRBD1 matching over 7 bases. CDR1 and CDR2 from the germline V gene are ENHRY and SYGVKD. With V trimmed by 3 bases and J by 5 bases, 6 bases remained unmatched. This CDR3 has 15 residues. CDR3 sequence: CAISEGDSQTGELFF. CDR3 bases: TGTGCCATCAGTGAAGGGGACAGCCAGACCGGGGAGCTGTTTTTT.

This clonotype showed up many times. The chain couples TRBV6-4 to TRBJ2-1, with TRBD2 identical over 8 bases. Germline CDR1 MRHNA, CDR2 SNTAGT. Trimming cost V 2 bases and J 6 bases; bases outside gene matches: 6. The CDR3 runs to 15 residues. The CDR3 reads CASSDDGGASNEQFF. The CDR3 coding sequence is TGTGCCAGCAGTGACGACGGGGGGGCATCCAATGAGCAGTTCTTC.

The chain employs TRBV5-1 and TRBJ2-1, with D possibly matching TRBD1 (5 bases). The V end lost 0 bases, the J end lost 6 bases, and 16 bases lay between the germline ends. The CDR3 runs to 16 residues. Germline CDR1 is SGHRS and CDR2 is YFSETQ. The CDR3 reads CASSLAILVGANEQFF. The CDR3 DNA reads as TGCGCCAGCAGCTTGGCCATTTTAGTTGGGGCCAATGAGCAGTTCTTC.

This clonotype was recorded a few times. V and J are TRBV12-3 or TRBV12-4 and TRBJ1-3; 7 positions agree with TRBD1. J gave up 0 bases and V 6 bases, and 5 bases lay outside the gene matches. The CDR3 has 15 amino acids. The CDR3 nucleotides read TGTGCCAGCAGCCGGGACAGAGACTCTGGAAACACCATATATTTT. This sequence encodes CASSRDRDSGNTIYF.

The chain is built from TRBV4-3 and TRBJ2-1; D call uncertain. Per germline, CDR1 LGHNA and CDR2 YSLEER. The CDR3 contains 14 residues. Trimming left V 0 bases short and J 4 bases short, with 7 bases between. The CDR3 DNA sequence: TGCGCCAGCAGCCAAGATCAGGAGTACAATGAGCAGTTCTTC. Residues: CASSQDQEYNEQFF.

This rearrangement joins TRBV12-3 or TRBV12-4 to TRBJ1-1, with D hard to call. This CDR3 comprises 14 residues. Trimming shortened V by 5 bases and J by 0 bases, and 10 bases separated the two germline ends. In DNA form, the CDR3 reads TGTGCCAGCAGTCCCAGTCAACTGAACACTGAAGCTTTCTTT. Encoded protein: CASSPSQLNTEAFF.

This clonotype occurred a few times. The chain carries TRBV20-1 and TRBJ2-1, with TRBD1 as a possible D gene (5 bases). The CDR3 is made up of 14 amino acids. Per germline, CDR1 DFQATT and CDR2 SNEGSKA (reference sequence). In DNA, the CDR3 is TGCAGCGCGCCGTCTACGGACACCTACAATGAGCAGTTCTTC. This sequence encodes CSAPSTDTYNEQFF.

This clonotype was seen more than once but under ten times. The rearrangement joins TRBV6-5 to TRBJ2-3, with 11 bases identical to TRBD2. In germline, CDR1 is MNHEY, CDR2 SVGAGI. The junction had 4 bases not matched to a gene; V was cut back by 5 bases and J by 3 bases. This CDR3 has 15 amino acids. The CDR3, as DNA: TGTGCCAGCAGTCTAGGGACTAGCGGAACAGATACGCAGTATTTT. Protein: CASSLGTSGTDTQYF.

This clonotype was counted many times. CDR3 loop: CASSLGYEQYV. The DNA of the CDR3 is TGTGCCAGCAGTTTGGGCTACGAGCAGTACGTC. The V and J genes are TRBV12-3 or TRBV12-4 and TRBJ2-7, with no clear D. The ends were cut back, 3 bases at V and 3 bases at J, with 3 bases in the middle. The CDR3 is made up of 11 amino acids.

This clonotype was recorded at least ten times. The rearrangement uses TRBV6-5 and TRBJ1-2; D unresolved. Deletions cut 5 bases from V and 5 bases from J, with 15 bases between. The V gene's germline CDR1 is MNHEY and CDR2 SVGAGI. This CDR3 region has 14 residues. CDR3 loop: CASSKLPSPYGYTF. The CDR3 DNA reads as TGTGCCAGCAGTAAACTACCCTCTCCGTATGGCTACACCTTC.

The CDR3: CSARVGLINSPLHF. The CDR3 DNA is TGCAGTGCTAGAGTCGGGCTGATTAATTCACCCCTCCACTTT. The gene calls are TRBV20-1 and TRBJ1-6; D is undetermined. Trimming pared 1 base from V and 6 bases from J, leaving 10 bases between. The CDR3 runs 14 residues. In germline, CDR1 is DFQATT, CDR2 SNEGSKA (reference sequence).

This clonotype was picked up a small number of times. CDR3 DNA: TGCAGCGTAAAGACCGGGACACAGAACACTGAAGCTTTCTTT. As protein: CSVKTGTQNTEAFF. This chain uses TRBV29-1 with TRBJ1-1, with a tentative D call TRBD1 (6 bases). Germline V CDR1 and CDR2: SQVTM, ANQGSEA. V was pared by 6 bases and J by 1 base, with 15 bases between. This CDR3 comprises 14 residues.

This chain joins TRBV7-2 and TRBJ2-6; 10 positions match TRBD1. The CDR3 consists of 19 residues. The V gene's germline CDR1 is SGHTA and CDR2 FQGNSA. V shed 4 bases, J shed 0 bases, and the junction held 9 bases outside the gene matches. The DNA of the CDR3 is TGTGCCAGCAGCTCCCCGGGACAGGGGAGAATCTCTGGGGCCAACGTCCTGACTTTC. It yields the protein CASSSPGQGRISGANVLTF.

The chain has TRBV7-2 and TRBJ2-5, with 7 bases matching TRBD1. Trimming took 5 bases from V and 2 from J; bases not matched to a gene: 8. The CDR3 covers 15 residues. Germline V CDR1 and CDR2: SGHTA, FQGNSA. The DNA for the CDR3 is TGTGCCAGCAGCGCCCAGACAGGGCAACAAGAGACCCAGTACTTC. This codes for CASSAQTGQQETQYF.

V is TRBV20-1 and J is TRBJ2-1; a possible D gene is TRBD2 (5 bases). Germline V gives CDR1 DFQATT, CDR2 SNEGSKA (reference sequence). The CDR3 extends over 14 amino acids. V lost 0 bases and J 7 bases, leaving 13 bases between the germline ends. This CDR3 is CSARDGSARNEQFF. CDR3 DNA: TGCAGTGCTAGAGATGGGAGCGCGCGGAATGAGCAGTTCTTC.

This clonotype appeared many times. The rearrangement links TRBV27 to TRBJ1-4, with a possible D match to TRBD1 (6 bases). Trimming took off 0 bases at V and 7 bases at J, with 15 bases between the two ends. Germline-derived CDR1 and CDR2 are MNHEY and SMNVEV (reference sequence). The length of the CDR3 is 16 residues. The chain's CDR3 is CASSLSIQGIGEKLFF. The CDR3, as DNA: TGTGCCAGCAGTTTATCGATACAGGGCATTGGTGAAAAACTGTTTTTT.

Here the CDR3 reads CASSLIPQANYGYTF. DNA of the CDR3: TGTGCCAGCAGCTTAATCCCCCAAGCTAACTATGGCTACACCTTC. The chain has TRBV11-2 and TRBJ1-2; D is uncertain. The CDR3 is 15 amino acids. Germline V gene lookup returns CDR1 SGHAT and CDR2 FQNNGV. Trimming took off 2 bases at V and 0 bases at J, with 10 bases between the two ends.

The chain links TRBV7-2 to TRBJ1-3; no clear D gene. Trimming took off 5 bases at V and 4 bases at J, with 15 bases between the two ends. The CDR3 length is 15 residues. Germline V CDR1 and CDR2: SGHTA, FQGNSA. The CDR3 region is CASSKDAPRGNTIYF. The CDR3 DNA reads TGTGCCAGCAGCAAGGACGCCCCGAGGGGAAACACCATATATTTT. The entire variable domain, with the rest obtained from reference TRBV7-2 and TRBJ1-3, is as follows: GAGVSQSPSNKVTEKGKDVELRCDPISGHTALYWYRQSLGQGLEFLIYFQGNSAPDKSGLPSDRFSAERTGGSVSTLTIQRTQQEDSAVYLCASSKDAPRGNTIYFGEGSWLTVV.

The table lists this clonotype with many counts. J is TRBJ1-2 and V is TRBV5-1; D is unclear. Trimming removed 3 bases at V and 5 bases at J, with 20 bases between. The CDR3 is 16 residues long. From germline, CDR1 is SGHRS and CDR2 YFSETQ. The chain's CDR3 is CASSSQTLTVGYGYTF. DNA for the CDR3: TGCGCCAGCAGCTCTCAGACCCTTACCGTGGGGTATGGCTACACCTTC.